Below, 21 T cell receptor beta chains from the same sample are listed, as sequenced in a study of T cell repertoires in cytomegalovirus infection. TCRdb re-called the reads with MiXCR, one entry per CDR3 protein. Counted here are 650,000 to 900,000 distinct CDR3 sequences, 30% to 35% occurring once; the ten biggest clones make up about an eighth. The antigens of these receptors remain unknown. Here the sequenced sample was cultured CD8+ T cells from PBMCs, taken from culture after CMV antigen stimulation. The origin of the receptors is a human donor in good health (CMV status not recorded). Some clones in this sample may be carry-over from other donors' samples.

Only a few counts were recorded for this clonotype. J is TRBJ2-1 and V is TRBV15; TRBD1 might be the D (7 bases). Per germline, CDR1 LNHNV and CDR2 YYDKDF (reference sequence). This CDR3 region has 16 residues. The V and J ends lost 3 bases and 4 bases respectively, with 16 bases between them. The DNA of the CDR3 is TGTGCCACCAGCAGGGGAGTCCAGGGGGGTTACAATGAGCAGTTCTTC. Translated: CATSRGVQGGYNEQFF.

This clonotype has only a few counts. The chain carries TRBV7-9 and TRBJ1-6, with 8 bases that match TRBD1. CDR3 length: 15 amino acids. The junction had 3 bases not matched to a gene; V was cut back by 5 bases and J by 3 bases. Germline CDR1 SEHNR, CDR2 FQNEAQ (reference sequence). The CDR3 region is CASSAGQVYNSPLHF. CDR3 in DNA: TGTGCCAGCAGCGCGGGACAGGTCTATAATTCACCCCTCCACTTT. Based on the CDR3 plus reference TRBV7-9 and TRBJ1-6, the full variable domain is DTGVSQNPRHKITKRGQNVTFRCDPISEHNRLYWYRQTLGQGPEFLTYFQNEAQLEKSRLLSDRFSAERPKGSFSTLEIQRTEQGDSAMYLCASSAGQVYNSPLHFGNGTRLTVT.

This clonotype occurred many times. The chain is built from TRBV6-1 and TRBJ2-1; 9 nucleotides line up with TRBD2. Trimming at V came to 7 bases and at J to 6 bases, leaving 7 bases not matched to a gene. The length of the CDR3 is 14 residues. Germline CDR1 MNHNS, CDR2 SASEGT. CDR3 DNA: TGTGCCAGCAAAGCGGGGGGTTGGGGCAATGAGCAGTTCTTC. It encodes CASKAGGWGNEQFF.

The CDR3 DNA reads TGTGCCAGCAGCTCTAGACTAGCCTACAATGAGCAGTTCTTC. It is translated as CASSSRLAYNEQFF. This rearrangement joins TRBV28 to TRBJ2-1; the D gene is possibly TRBD2 (6 bases). Trimming removed 6 bases from V and 2 bases from J, with 11 bases in between. CDR3 length: 14 amino acids. Germline V gene data show CDR1 as MDHEN and CDR2 as SYDVKM.

This clonotype was counted ten times or more. The chain has TRBV7-2 and TRBJ2-1; 9 nucleotides match TRBD2. The CDR3 runs 18 residues. CDR1 is SGHTA, CDR2 FQGNSA, per germline. The V and J ends lost 5 bases and 3 bases, in that order; junction bases with no gene match: 14. The CDR3 sequence: CASSLVGPLTSGYNEQFF. The CDR3 bases are TGTGCCAGCAGCCTTGTGGGCCCCCTGACTAGCGGCTACAATGAGCAGTTCTTC.

Note on this clonotype: At one boundary the junction diverges from the germline segment, which might be a read error. This chain joins TRBV5-1 and TRBJ2-1; no definite D call. The CDR3 is 13 residues long. CDR1 is SGHRS, CDR2 YFSETQ, per germline. The CDR3 protein is CASSLDHYYEQFF. Written as DNA, the CDR3 is TGCGCCAGCAGCTTGGATCACTACTATGAGCAGTTCTTC. Filled out from reference TRBV5-1 and TRBJ2-1, the complete variable domain reads KAGVTQTPRYLIKTRGQQVTLSCSPISGHRSVSWYQQTPGQGLQFLFEYFSETQRNKGNFPGRFSGRQFSNSRSEMNVSTLELGDSALYLCASSLDHYYEQFFGPGTRLTVL.

Details on this clonotype: With a much larger clone just one base away, this may be a read error. CDR3 region: CTSSLEGYEQFF. DNA for the CDR3: TGTACCAGCAGCTTGGAGGGGTACGAGCAGTTCTTC. V is TRBV7-8 and J is TRBJ2-1; D is perhaps TRBD2 (6 bases). The CDR3 extends over 12 amino acids. Germline CDR1 is SGHVS and CDR2 is FQNEAQ.

The CDR3 coding sequence is TGTGCCAGCAGTTACGGACAGGGGGCTCAGACCCAGTACTTC. Amino acid sequence: CASSYGQGAQTQYF. The J gene is TRBJ2-5, the V gene TRBV6-6; the match to TRBD1 covers 11 bases. The ends lost 2 bases at V and 6 bases at J; junction bases unmatched: 2. Germline lookup yields CDR1 MNHNY and CDR2 SVGAGI (reference sequence). The CDR3 is 14 amino acids.

The chain recombines TRBV5-6 with TRBJ2-7; 10 nucleotides match TRBD1. This CDR3 spans 14 amino acids. The junction had 6 bases not matched to a gene; V was cut back by 4 bases and J by 5 bases. CDR1 is SGHDT and CDR2 is YYEEEE in the germline V gene. CDR3 DNA sequence: TGTGCCAGCAGCCCCGGGACAGGGGAGCACGAGCAGTACTTC. Its translation is CASSPGTGEHEQYF.

Of note for this clonotype: The conserved final phenylalanine or tryptophan is absent from the CDR3, which likely points to a read error. The J gene is TRBJ2-3, the V gene TRBV12-3 or TRBV12-4; D is perhaps TRBD2 (5 bases). Trimming removed 6 bases from V and 2 bases from J, with 9 bases in between. The CDR3 contains 13 residues. The CDR3 region has the DNA TGTGCCAGCAGCCAGACTACCACAGATACGCAGTATTCT. It is translated as CASSQTTTDTQYS.

This clonotype has a single count. CDR3 sequence (DNA): TGTGCCAGCACCTACCATCTAGCGGGGGGAGGTAATGAGCAGTTCTTC. It yields the protein CASTYHLAGGGNEQFF. V is TRBV6-6 and J is TRBJ2-1, with TRBD2 matching over 11 bases. Germline assignment: CDR1 MNHNY and CDR2 SVGAGI (reference sequence). The CDR3 is 16 amino acids. The V and J ends lost 7 bases and 7 bases, in that order; junction bases with no gene match: 12.

This clonotype was recorded a few times. The chain links TRBV27 to TRBJ1-1, with 9 positions matching TRBD1. V was clipped by 6 bases and J by 6 bases; unmatched bases: 8. The CDR3 runs 14 residues. Germline V gene sequence: CDR1 MNHEY, CDR2 SMNVEV (reference sequence). CDR3 in amino acids: CASRLTGGGPEAFF. CDR3 bases: TGTGCCAGCAGACTCACAGGGGGCGGACCTGAAGCTTTCTTT.

The rearrangement joins TRBV4-1 to TRBJ1-1; D perhaps matches TRBD1 (6 bases). V was clipped by 6 bases and J by 6 bases, with 14 bases between them. Germline assignment: CDR1 MGHRA and CDR2 YSYEKL. The CDR3 runs to 13 residues. The CDR3 protein is CASRQDGGPEAFF. The DNA of the CDR3 is TGCGCCAGCAGACAGGACGGGGGCCCTGAAGCTTTCTTT.

This clonotype was observed many times. J is TRBJ1-2 and V is TRBV6-1; D is perhaps TRBD1 (5 bases). Germline-derived CDR1 and CDR2 are MNHNS and SASEGT. The CDR3 runs 15 residues. V lost 5 bases and J 3 bases, leaving 16 bases between the germline ends. CDR3 residues: CASSRYRGRDYGYTF. The CDR3 bases are TGTGCCAGCAGTCGCTACCGGGGCCGGGACTATGGCTACACCTTC.

The gene calls are TRBV15 and TRBJ1-1; D is perhaps TRBD1 (6 bases). V lost 5 bases to trimming and J lost 5 bases, with 12 bases between them. CDR1 and CDR2 (germline): LNHNV, YYDKDF (reference sequence). The CDR3 sequence is 13 residues long. The CDR3 coding sequence is TGTGCCACCAGCCTCTACAGGGAAACTGAAGCTTTCTTT. Protein: CATSLYRETEAFF.

V is TRBV12-5 and J is TRBJ2-1; 9 nucleotides agree with TRBD2. V dropped 1 base and J dropped 6; count of bases not matched to a gene: 1. This CDR3 has 14 residues. Germline V gives CDR1 LGHNT, CDR2 FRNRAP. The CDR3 loop reads CASGLGGGANEQFF. Here the CDR3 DNA reads TGTGCTAGTGGTTTGGGCGGGGGGGCCAATGAGCAGTTCTTC.

This clonotype was observed a handful of times. The CDR3, as DNA: TGCAGCGTTGAGGGGGCCTACAATGAGCAGTTCTTC. Its translation: CSVEGAYNEQFF. The chain uses TRBV29-1 and TRBJ2-1; D tentatively reads TRBD1 or TRBD2 (5 bases each). The germline CDR1 and CDR2 sequences are SQVTM and ANQGSEA. V was clipped by 3 bases and J by 2 bases, with 5 bases between them. The CDR3 runs 12 residues.

The J gene is TRBJ1-4, the V gene TRBV3-1; D may be TRBD1 (6 bases). This CDR3 contains 15 residues. Germline lookup yields CDR1 LGHDT and CDR2 YNNKEL (reference sequence). V lost 6 bases to trimming and J lost 6 bases, with 17 bases between them. CDR3 amino acids: CASSSTGTPDEKLFF. The CDR3, as DNA: TGTGCCAGCAGTAGTACCGGGACACCAGATGAAAAACTGTTTTTT.

This clonotype was found a few times. The V call is TRBV4-1, the J call TRBJ1-1, with D uncertain. The V and J ends lost 3 bases and 2 bases respectively, with 10 bases between them. The germline V gene has CDR1 MGHRA and CDR2 YSYEKL. The CDR3 is made up of 14 amino acids. For the CDR3, the DNA is TGCGCCAGCAGCCAGAGCACGGTAAACACTGAAGCTTTCTTT. Amino acids: CASSQSTVNTEAFF.

This clonotype was counted a few times. This chain uses TRBV5-6 with TRBJ2-2, with TRBD1 identical over 7 bases. J gave up 5 bases and V 0 bases, and 13 bases lay outside the gene matches. The CDR3 contains 18 residues. The germline CDR1 and CDR2 sequences are SGHDT and YYEEEE. The CDR3 region is CASSLAKLTGKGTGELFF. As DNA, the CDR3 is TGTGCCAGCAGCTTGGCCAAACTGACAGGGAAAGGGACCGGGGAGCTGTTTTTT.

This clonotype was observed a single time. The chain combines TRBV7-9 with TRBJ1-5; 7 bases line up with TRBD1. The trim removed 5 bases at V and 3 bases at J, leaving 7 bases unmatched. Germline CDR1 and CDR2: SEHNR and FQNEAQ (reference sequence). The CDR3 consists of 15 residues. The CDR3 loop is CASSAATGANQPQHF. The CDR3 DNA follows: TGTGCCAGCAGCGCGGCAACAGGGGCCAATCAGCCCCAGCATTTT. The full variable domain, completed using reference TRBV7-9 and TRBJ1-5, is DTGVSQNPRHKITKRGQNVTFRCDPISEHNRLYWYRQTLGQGPEFLTYFQNEAQLEKSRLLSDRFSAERPKGSFSTLEIQRTEQGDSAMYLCASSAATGANQPQHFGDGTRLSIL.